These 3 T cell receptor beta chains share one sample of origin, sequenced in a study of CD8 T cells in ankylosing spondylitis. The study's findings and limits: What appeared characteristic of ankylosing spondylitis blood was a TCR beta motif of 7 or 8 highly homologous variants.

TCRdb re-derived calls from the 5' RACE reads in MiXCR, one entry per CDR3 protein. The sample has 700,000 or so distinct CDR3 sequences, under 20% seen once; the top ten hold over 15%. Their antigens remain unidentified. The specimen was blood, either unsorted or a sorted T cell fraction (not recorded which). These receptors came from a male donor with ankylosing spondylitis.

This clonotype has just a few counts. V gene TRBV7-6 combines with J gene TRBJ1-5; TRBD1 agrees at 10 bases. The CDR3 spans 15 residues. V shed 5 bases, J shed 2 bases, and the junction held 3 bases outside the gene matches. Germline CDR1 reads SGHVS; CDR2 reads FNYEAQ. The CDR3 here is CASSAGTGGNQPQHF. In nucleotides, the CDR3 is TGTGCCAGCAGCGCCGGGACAGGGGGCAATCAGCCCCAGCATTTT.

This clonotype was picked up many times. DNA of the CDR3: TGTGCCAGCAGTTTGGGTCCAACTAGCACAGATACGCAGTATTTT. Amino acid sequence: CASSLGPTSTDTQYF. The chain employs TRBV28 and TRBJ2-3; D is uncertain. Deletions cut 3 bases from V and 0 bases from J, with 10 bases between. This CDR3 contains 15 residues. Looked up from germline, CDR1 is MDHEN and CDR2 is SYDVKM. The full variable domain, rest sourced from reference TRBV28 and TRBJ2-3, is DVKVTQSSRYLVKRTGEKVFLECVQDMDHENMFWYRQDPGLGLRLIYFSYDVKMKEKGDIPEGYSVSREKKERFSLILESASTNQTSMYLCASSLGPTSTDTQYFGPGTRLTVL.

A few counts support this clonotype. The chain couples TRBV27 to TRBJ1-6; 9 bases match TRBD1. Germline V gives CDR1 MNHEY, CDR2 SMNVEV (reference sequence). The V gene end was trimmed by 6 bases and the J gene end by 0 bases; junction bases not matched to a gene: 3. The CDR3 is 16 amino acids. CDR3 protein: CASSLQGASYNSPLHF. The DNA of the CDR3 is TGTGCCAGCAGCCTACAGGGGGCCTCCTATAATTCACCCCTCCACTTT.